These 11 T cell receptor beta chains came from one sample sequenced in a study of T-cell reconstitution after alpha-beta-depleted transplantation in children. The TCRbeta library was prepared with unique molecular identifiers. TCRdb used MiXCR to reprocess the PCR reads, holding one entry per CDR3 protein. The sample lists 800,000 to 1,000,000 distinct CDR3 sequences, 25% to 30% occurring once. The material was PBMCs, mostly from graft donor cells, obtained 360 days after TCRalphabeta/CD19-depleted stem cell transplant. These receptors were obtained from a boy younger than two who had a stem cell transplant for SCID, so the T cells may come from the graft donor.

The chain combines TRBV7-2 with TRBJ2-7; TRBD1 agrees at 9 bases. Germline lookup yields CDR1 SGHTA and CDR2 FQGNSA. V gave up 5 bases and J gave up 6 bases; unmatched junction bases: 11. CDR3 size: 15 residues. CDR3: CASSATGTGSREQYF. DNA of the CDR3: TGTGCCAGCAGCGCAACCGGGACAGGGAGCCGCGAGCAGTACTTC.

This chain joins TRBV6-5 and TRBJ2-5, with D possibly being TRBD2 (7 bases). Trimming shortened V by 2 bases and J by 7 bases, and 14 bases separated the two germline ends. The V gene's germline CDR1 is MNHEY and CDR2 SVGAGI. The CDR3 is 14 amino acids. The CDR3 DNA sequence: TGTGCCAGCAGTTACGGGGGGGCTAGGGTGACCCAGTACTTC. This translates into CASSYGGARVTQYF.

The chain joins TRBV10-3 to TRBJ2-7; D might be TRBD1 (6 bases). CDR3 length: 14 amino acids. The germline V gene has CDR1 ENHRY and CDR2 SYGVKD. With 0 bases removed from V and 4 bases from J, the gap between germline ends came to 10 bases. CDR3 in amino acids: CAISESGRGYEQYF. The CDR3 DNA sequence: TGTGCCATCAGTGAGTCGGGCAGGGGATACGAGCAGTACTTC.

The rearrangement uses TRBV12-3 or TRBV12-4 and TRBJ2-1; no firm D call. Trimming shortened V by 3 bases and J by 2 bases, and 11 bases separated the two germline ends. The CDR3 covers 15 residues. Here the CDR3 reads CASSFRLVTYNEQFF. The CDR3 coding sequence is TGTGCCAGCAGTTTTAGGCTAGTAACCTACAATGAGCAGTTCTTC.

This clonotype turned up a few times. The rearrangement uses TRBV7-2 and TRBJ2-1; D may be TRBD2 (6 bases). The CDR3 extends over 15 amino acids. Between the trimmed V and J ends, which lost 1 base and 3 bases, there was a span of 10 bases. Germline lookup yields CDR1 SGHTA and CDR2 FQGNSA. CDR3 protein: CASSLGGEVYNEQFF. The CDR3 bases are TGTGCCAGCAGCTTAGGCGGGGAGGTCTACAATGAGCAGTTCTTC.

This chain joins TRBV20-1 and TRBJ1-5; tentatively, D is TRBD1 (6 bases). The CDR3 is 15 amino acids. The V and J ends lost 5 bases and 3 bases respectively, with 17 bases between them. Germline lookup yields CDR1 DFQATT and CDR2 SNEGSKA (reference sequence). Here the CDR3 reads CSAGGRAGVNQPQHF. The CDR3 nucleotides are TGCAGTGCTGGGGGCAGGGCAGGGGTCAATCAGCCCCAGCATTTT.

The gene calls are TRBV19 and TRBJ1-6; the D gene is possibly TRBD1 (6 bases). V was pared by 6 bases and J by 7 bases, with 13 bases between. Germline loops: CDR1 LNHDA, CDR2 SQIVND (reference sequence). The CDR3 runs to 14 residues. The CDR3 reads CASRWGRGNSPLHF. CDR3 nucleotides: TGTGCCAGTAGGTGGGGCAGGGGAAATTCACCCCTCCACTTT.

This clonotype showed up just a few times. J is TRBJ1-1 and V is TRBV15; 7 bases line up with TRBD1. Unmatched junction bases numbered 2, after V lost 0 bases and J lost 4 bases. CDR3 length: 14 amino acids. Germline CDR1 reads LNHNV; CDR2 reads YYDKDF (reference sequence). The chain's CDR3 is CATSREDRATEAFF. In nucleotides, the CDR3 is TGTGCCACCAGCAGAGAAGACAGGGCCACTGAAGCTTTCTTT.

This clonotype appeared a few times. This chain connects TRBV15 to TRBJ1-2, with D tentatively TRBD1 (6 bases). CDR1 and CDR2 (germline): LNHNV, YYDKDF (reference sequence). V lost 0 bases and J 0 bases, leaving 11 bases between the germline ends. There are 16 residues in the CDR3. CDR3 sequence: CATSRDRQVTNYGYTF. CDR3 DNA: TGTGCCACCAGCAGAGATCGACAGGTTACTAACTATGGCTACACCTTC. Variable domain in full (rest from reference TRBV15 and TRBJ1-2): DAMVIQNPRYQVTQFGKPVTLSCSQTLNHNVMYWYQQKSSQAPKLLFHYYDKDFNNEADTPDNFQSRRPNTSFCFLDIRSPGLGDTAMYLCATSRDRQVTNYGYTFGSGTRLTVV.

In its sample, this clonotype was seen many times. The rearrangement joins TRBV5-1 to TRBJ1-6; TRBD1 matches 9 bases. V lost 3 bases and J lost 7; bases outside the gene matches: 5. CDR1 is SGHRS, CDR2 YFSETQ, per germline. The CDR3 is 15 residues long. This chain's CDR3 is CASSSGQGRNSPLHF. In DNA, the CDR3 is TGCGCCAGCAGCTCCGGACAGGGGAGGAATTCACCCCTCCACTTT.

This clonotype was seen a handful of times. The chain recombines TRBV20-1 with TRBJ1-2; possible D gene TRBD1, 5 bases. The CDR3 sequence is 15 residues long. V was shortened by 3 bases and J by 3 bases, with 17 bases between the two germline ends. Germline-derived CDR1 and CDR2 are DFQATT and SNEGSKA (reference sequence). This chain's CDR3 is CSASLAGRVHYGYTF. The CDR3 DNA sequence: TGCAGTGCTAGTTTGGCAGGGAGGGTTCACTATGGCTACACCTTC.